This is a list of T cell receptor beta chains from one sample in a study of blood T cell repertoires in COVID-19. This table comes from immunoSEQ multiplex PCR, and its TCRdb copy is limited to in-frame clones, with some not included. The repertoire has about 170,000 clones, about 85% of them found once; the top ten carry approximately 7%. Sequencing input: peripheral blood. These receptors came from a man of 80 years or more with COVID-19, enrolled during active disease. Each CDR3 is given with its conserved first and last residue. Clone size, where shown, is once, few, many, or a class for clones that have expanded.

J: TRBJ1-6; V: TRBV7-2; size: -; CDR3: CASSLRAGGAYNSPLHF
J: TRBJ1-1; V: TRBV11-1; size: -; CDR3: CASSLDKMNTEAFF
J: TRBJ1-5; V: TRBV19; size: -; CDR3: CASSIVWTADNQPQHF
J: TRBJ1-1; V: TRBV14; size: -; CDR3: CASSHFRAGDDFTEAFF
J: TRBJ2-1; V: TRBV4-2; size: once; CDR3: CASSQARLAGDNEQFF
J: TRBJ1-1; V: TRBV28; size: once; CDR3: CASSLSLRTGEAFF
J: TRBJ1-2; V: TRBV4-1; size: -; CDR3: CASSPRGAENYGYTF
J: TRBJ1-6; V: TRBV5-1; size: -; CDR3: CASSSYDRGSSPLHF
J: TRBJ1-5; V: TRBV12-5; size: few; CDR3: CASGGGGNQPQHF
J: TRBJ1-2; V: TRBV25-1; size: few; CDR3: CASSERQGAAGYTF
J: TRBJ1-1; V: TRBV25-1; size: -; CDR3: CASTEAPTGRAFF
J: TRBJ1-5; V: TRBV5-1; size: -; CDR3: CASSVRTGASNQPQHF
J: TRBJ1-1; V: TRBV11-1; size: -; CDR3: CASSLRTGGAFF
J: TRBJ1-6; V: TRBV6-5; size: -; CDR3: CASSRDRVNSPLHF
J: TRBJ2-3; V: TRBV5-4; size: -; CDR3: CASSRPSASTDTQYF
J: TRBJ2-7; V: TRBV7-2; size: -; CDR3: CASSLDVSGGEQYF
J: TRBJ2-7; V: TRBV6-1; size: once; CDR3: CASSEGVSPQEQYF
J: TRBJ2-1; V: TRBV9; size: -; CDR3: CASTVISDGNEQFF
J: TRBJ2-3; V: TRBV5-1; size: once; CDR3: CASSAERRDTQYF
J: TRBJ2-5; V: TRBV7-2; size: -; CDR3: CASSSRTVQETQYF
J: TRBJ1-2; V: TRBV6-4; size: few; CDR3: CASRPDSRYNYGYTF
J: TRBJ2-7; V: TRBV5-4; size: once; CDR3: CASSLNYYEQYF
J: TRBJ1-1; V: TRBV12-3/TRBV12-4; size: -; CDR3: CASSPPLDTEAFF
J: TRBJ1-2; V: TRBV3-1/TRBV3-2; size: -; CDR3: CASSHRQHGTGFGYTF
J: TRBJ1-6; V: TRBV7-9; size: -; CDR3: CASSFRDNSPLHF
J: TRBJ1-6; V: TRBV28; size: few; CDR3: CASSTSTGDVSPLHF
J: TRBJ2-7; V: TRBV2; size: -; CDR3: CASTVDRGREQYF
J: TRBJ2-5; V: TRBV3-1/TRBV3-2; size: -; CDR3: CASSQGSLAGGIQETQYF
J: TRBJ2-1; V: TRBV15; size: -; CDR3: CATSSRQAALSEQFF
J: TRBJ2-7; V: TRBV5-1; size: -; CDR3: CASSLDVDEQYF
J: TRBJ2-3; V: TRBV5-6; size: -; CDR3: CASSSDRGRGRSTDTQYF
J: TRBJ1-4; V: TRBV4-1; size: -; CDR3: CASSPQSGGAVEKLFF
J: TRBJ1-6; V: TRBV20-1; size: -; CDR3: CSASQPGQSPSPLHF
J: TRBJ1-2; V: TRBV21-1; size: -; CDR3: CWASCGYTF
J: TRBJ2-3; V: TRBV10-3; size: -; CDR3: CAISDYQQGTDTQYF
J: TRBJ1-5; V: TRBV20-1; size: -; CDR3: CSASQGTGGNQPQHF
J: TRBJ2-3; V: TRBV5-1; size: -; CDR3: CASELRGFEDTQYF
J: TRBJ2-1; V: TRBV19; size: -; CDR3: CASSVGTGGYNEQFF
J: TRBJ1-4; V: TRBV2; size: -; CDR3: CASSGQTIKEKLFF
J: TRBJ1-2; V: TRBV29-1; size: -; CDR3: CSARRLGGEYGYTF
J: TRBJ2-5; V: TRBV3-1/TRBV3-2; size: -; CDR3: CASSPRGGHLETQYF
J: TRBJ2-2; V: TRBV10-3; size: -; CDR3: CAISEGDYAELFF